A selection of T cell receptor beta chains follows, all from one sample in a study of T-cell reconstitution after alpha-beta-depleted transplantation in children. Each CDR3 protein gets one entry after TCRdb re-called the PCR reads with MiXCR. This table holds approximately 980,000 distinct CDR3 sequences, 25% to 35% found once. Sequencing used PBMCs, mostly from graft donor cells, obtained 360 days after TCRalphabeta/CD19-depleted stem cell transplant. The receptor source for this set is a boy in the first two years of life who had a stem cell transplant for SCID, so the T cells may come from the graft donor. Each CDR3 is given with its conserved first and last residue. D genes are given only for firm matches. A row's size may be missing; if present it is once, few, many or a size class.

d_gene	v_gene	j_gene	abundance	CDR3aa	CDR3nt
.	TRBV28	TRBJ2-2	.	CASRKDRTNTGELFF	TGTGCCAGCCGGAAGGACAGAACGAACACCGGGGAGCTGTTTTTT
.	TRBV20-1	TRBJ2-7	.	CSAPPASVVYEQYF	TGCAGTGCCCCGCCTGCTAGCGTAGTTTACGAGCAGTACTTC
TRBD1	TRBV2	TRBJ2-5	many	CASRTGKQTQYF	TGTGCCAGCAGGACAGGGAAACAGACCCAGTACTTC
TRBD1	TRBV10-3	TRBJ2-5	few	CAISESGGGETQYF	TGTGCCATCAGTGAGTCAGGGGGCGGAGAGACCCAGTACTTC
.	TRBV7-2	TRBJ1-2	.	CASSGRQWGSYGYTF	TGTGCCAGCAGCGGCCGACAGTGGGGGAGCTATGGCTACACCTTC
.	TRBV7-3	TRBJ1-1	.	CASSLNSVMNTEAFF	TGTGCCAGCAGCTTAAATTCTGTAATGAACACTGAAGCTTTCTTT
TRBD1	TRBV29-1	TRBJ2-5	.	CSGGRGQGALQTQYF	TGCAGCGGCGGTCGAGGGCAGGGGGCTTTGCAGACCCAGTACTTC
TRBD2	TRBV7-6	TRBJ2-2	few	CASSPLGVAGENTGELFF	TGTGCCAGCAGCCCCCTAGGGGTAGCGGGGGAGAACACCGGGGAGCTGTTTTTT
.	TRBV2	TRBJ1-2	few	CASSERRALWGYTF	TGTGCCAGCAGTGAGCGACGGGCCCTATGGGGCTACACCTTC
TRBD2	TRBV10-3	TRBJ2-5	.	CAISDHSGGQETQYF	TGTGCCATCAGTGACCACAGCGGGGGACAAGAGACCCAGTACTTC
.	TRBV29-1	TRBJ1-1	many	CSAWDGEAFF	TGCAGCGCCTGGGACGGGGAAGCTTTCTTT
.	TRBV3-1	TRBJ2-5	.	CASSQDQGPGETQYF	TGTGCCAGCAGCCAAGATCAAGGACCGGGGGAGACCCAGTACTTC
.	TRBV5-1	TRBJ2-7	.	CASSLARNSYEQYF	TGCGCCAGCAGCTTGGCGCGGAATTCCTACGAGCAGTACTTC
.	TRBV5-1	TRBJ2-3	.	CASSPWYGRTDTQYF	TGCGCCAGCAGTCCTTGGTACGGTCGCACAGATACGCAGTATTTT
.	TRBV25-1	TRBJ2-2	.	CASKGLLPTGELFF	TGTGCCAGCAAAGGACTCCTGCCCACCGGGGAGCTGTTTTTT
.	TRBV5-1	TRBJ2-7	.	CASSFLTVISDEQYF	TGCGCCAGCAGCTTCCTGACCGTGATATCGGACGAGCAGTACTTC
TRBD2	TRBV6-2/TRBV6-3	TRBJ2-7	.	CASSFRTSKPGLAVYEQYF	TGTGCCAGCAGTTTTCGGACTTCCAAACCGGGACTAGCGGTCTACGAGCAGTACTTC
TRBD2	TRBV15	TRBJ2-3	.	CATSRTSGGRDTQYF	TGTGCCACCAGCAGGACTAGCGGGGGAAGAGATACGCAGTATTTT
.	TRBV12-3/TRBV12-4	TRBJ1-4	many	CASSFNEKLFF	TGTGCCAGCAGTTTTAATGAAAAACTGTTTTTT
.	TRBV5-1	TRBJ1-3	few	CASSLAGQGQTGNTIYF	TGCGCCAGCAGCTTGGCCGGGCAGGGGCAAACTGGAAACACCATATATTTT
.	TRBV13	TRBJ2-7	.	CASSKRREYEQYF	TGTGCCAGCAGCAAACGACGGGAGTACGAGCAGTACTTC
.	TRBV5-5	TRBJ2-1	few	CASSLPVGYNEQFF	TGTGCCAGCAGCTTGCCCGTGGGATACAATGAGCAGTTCTTC
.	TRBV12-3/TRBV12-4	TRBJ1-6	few	CASSFGRGRGGSPLHF	TGTGCCAGCAGTTTTGGGCGGGGAAGAGGAGGTTCACCCCTCCACTTT
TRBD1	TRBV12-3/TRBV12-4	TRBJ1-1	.	CASSSRQGSGAFF	TGTGCCAGCAGTTCCAGACAGGGCTCAGGGGCTTTCTTT
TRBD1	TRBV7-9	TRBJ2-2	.	CASSRDRFTGELFF	TGTGCCAGCAGCCGGGACAGGTTCACCGGGGAGCTGTTTTTT
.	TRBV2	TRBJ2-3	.	CASNPLGASSTDTQYF	TGTGCCAGCAACCCTCTTGGTGCTTCTAGCACAGATACGCAGTATTTT
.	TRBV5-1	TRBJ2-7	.	CASSFAENYEQYF	TGCGCCAGCAGCTTCGCCGAAAACTACGAGCAGTACTTC
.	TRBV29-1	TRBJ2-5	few	CSVDARDLLETQYF	TGCAGCGTTGACGCCCGGGACCTTTTGGAGACCCAGTACTTC
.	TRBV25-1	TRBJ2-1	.	CASSESYEQFF	TGTGCCAGCAGTGAATCTTATGAGCAGTTCTTC
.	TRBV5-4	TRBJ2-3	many	CASSTGVDTQYF	TGTGCCAGCAGTACGGGGGTGGATACGCAGTATTTT
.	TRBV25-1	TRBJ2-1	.	CASSEPGAAYNEQFF	TGTGCCAGCAGTGAGCCGGGAGCGGCCTACAATGAGCAGTTCTTC
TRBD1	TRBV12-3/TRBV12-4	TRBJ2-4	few	CASSLGQVNKNIQYF	TGTGCCAGCAGTTTGGGACAGGTGAACAAAAACATTCAGTACTTC
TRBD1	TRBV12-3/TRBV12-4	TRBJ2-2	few	CASSWGQSDGELFF	TGTGCCAGCAGTTGGGGACAGAGCGACGGGGAGCTGTTTTTT
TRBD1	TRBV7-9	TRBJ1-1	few	CASSFPGQEFTEAFF	TGTGCCAGCAGCTTCCCGGGACAGGAGTTCACTGAAGCTTTCTTT
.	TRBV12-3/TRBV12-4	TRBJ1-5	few	CASSRGEQQPQHF	TGTGCCAGCAGTAGGGGAGAGCAACAGCCCCAGCATTTT
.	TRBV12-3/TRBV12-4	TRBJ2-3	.	CASSPNRAYQYF	TGTGCCAGCAGCCCGAACAGGGCCTACCAGTATTTT
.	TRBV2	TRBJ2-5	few	CASRDAGFQETQYF	TGTGCCAGCAGAGACGCAGGGTTCCAAGAGACCCAGTACTTC
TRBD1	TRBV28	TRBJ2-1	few	CASSSLQGIKDNEQFF	TGTGCCAGCAGTTCCCTACAGGGGATAAAGGACAATGAGCAGTTCTTC
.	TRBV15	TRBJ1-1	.	CATSRQGPEAFF	TGTGCCACCAGCAGACAGGGACCTGAAGCTTTCTTT
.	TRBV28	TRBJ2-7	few	CASKPGAAYEQYF	TGTGCCAGTAAGCCGGGGGCCGCCTACGAGCAGTACTTC
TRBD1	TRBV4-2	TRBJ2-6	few	CASSQGQGGAGANVLTF	TGTGCCAGCAGCCAAGGACAGGGGGGAGCTGGGGCCAACGTCCTGACTTTC
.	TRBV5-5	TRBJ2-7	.	CASSLVWQGGGEQYF	TGTGCCAGCAGCTTGGTCTGGCAGGGGGGAGGCGAGCAGTACTTC
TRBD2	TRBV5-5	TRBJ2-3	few	CASSLFPSGEADTQYF	TGTGCCAGCAGCTTGTTTCCCAGCGGGGAAGCAGATACGCAGTATTTT
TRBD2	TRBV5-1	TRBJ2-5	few	CASSAAGLARVETQYF	TGCGCCAGCAGCGCGGCGGGACTAGCCCGGGTGGAGACCCAGTACTTC
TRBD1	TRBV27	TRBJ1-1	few	CASSLTGGRRTEAFF	TGTGCCAGCAGTTTGACAGGGGGCCGGCGCACTGAAGCTTTCTTT
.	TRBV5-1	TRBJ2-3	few	CASSQTGPPTDTQYF	TGCGCCAGCAGCCAAACGGGACCCCCCACAGATACGCAGTATTTT
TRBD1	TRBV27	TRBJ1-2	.	CASSSRQGRYGYTF	TGTGCCAGCAGCTCCCGACAGGGGAGGTATGGCTACACCTTC
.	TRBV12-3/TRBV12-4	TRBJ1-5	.	CASSLDRIGNQPQHF	TGTGCCAGCAGCCTCGACAGGATTGGCAATCAGCCCCAGCATTTT
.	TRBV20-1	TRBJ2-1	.	CSARRTALYNEQFF	TGCAGTGCTAGGAGGACAGCCTTATACAATGAGCAGTTCTTC
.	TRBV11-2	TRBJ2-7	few	CASSLDDEEGWYEQYF	TGTGCCAGCAGCTTAGACGACGAAGAAGGGTGGTACGAGCAGTACTTC
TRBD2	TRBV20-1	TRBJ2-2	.	CSAEDSGGGTGELFF	TGCAGTGCCGAAGATAGCGGGGGGGGCACCGGGGAGCTGTTTTTT
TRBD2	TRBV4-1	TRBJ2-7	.	CASSQDGGGIPYEQYF	TGCGCCAGCAGCCAAGATGGCGGGGGAATACCTTACGAGCAGTACTTC
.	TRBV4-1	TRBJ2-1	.	CASSQDFTRSSYNEQFF	TGCGCCAGCAGCCAAGATTTCACTAGATCCTCCTACAATGAGCAGTTCTTC
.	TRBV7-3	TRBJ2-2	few	CASSLRGATNTGELFF	TGTGCCAGCAGCTTAAGAGGCGCTACGAACACCGGGGAGCTGTTTTTT
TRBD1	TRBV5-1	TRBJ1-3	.	CASSRQGVGNTIYF	TGCGCCAGCAGCCGACAGGGAGTCGGAAACACCATATATTTT
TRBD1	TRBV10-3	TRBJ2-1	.	CAISAGTGVNNEQFF	TGTGCCATCAGTGCCGGGACAGGGGTCAACAATGAGCAGTTCTTC
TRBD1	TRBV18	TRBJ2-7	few	CASSDGQGVREQYF	TGTGCCAGCTCAGACGGACAGGGGGTACGAGAGCAGTACTTC
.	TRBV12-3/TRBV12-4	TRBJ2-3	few	CASSLAQWSTDTQYF	TGTGCCAGCAGTTTAGCACAATGGAGCACAGATACGCAGTATTTT
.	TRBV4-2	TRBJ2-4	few	CASSQDQGMRLLEAKNIQYF	TGTGCCAGCAGCCAAGATCAGGGGATGAGGCTGCTGGAAGCCAAAAACATTCAGTACTTC
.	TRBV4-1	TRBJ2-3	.	CASSQDKAGPDTQYF	TGCGCCAGCAGCCAAGACAAGGCGGGGCCAGATACGCAGTATTTT